This T cell receptor beta chain emerged from a study of CD8 T cells in ankylosing spondylitis. Germline V lookup: CDR1 SGHRS, CDR2 YFSETQ. This CDR3 comprises 16 residues. The V gene lost 0 bases and the J gene lost 0 bases, with 10 bases spanning the gap. MiXCR was run by TCRdb on the 5' RACE reads, yielding one entry per CDR3 protein. In the table there are approximately 200,000 distinct CDR3 sequences, 10% to 15% of which are singletons. Ten or more counts support this clonotype. The clonotype comes from a female donor with ankylosing spondylitis or in good health (not recorded which). V is TRBV5-1 and J is TRBJ2-1; maybe TRBD2 (6 bases). Sequences were obtained from blood, either unsorted or a sorted T cell fraction (not recorded which). Written as DNA, the CDR3 is TGCGCCAGCAGCTTGGAAAGTAGCGGCTCCTACAATGAGCAGTTCTTC. It codes for CASSLESSGSYNEQFF.